This T cell receptor (beta chain) originates from a study of cytomegalovirus exposure and HLA in healthy donors. Study observations and caveats: Earlier findings revealed that most TCR beta V segments proved productive either about 87% or about 30% of the time. Accurate prediction of HLA-A and HLA-B alleles (for most subjects) was reportedly achieved from TCR beta sequences.

On this clone itself: Antigen unknown.

The CDR3 extends over 14 amino acids. CDR1 SGDLS and CDR2 YYNGEE come from the germline V gene. Trimming shortened V by 0 bases and J by 4 bases, and 10 bases separated the two germline ends. PCR employed 60 Vbeta and 13 Jbeta primers. Only in-frame clones appear in the TCRdb table, and some are missing; sequencing was by immunoSEQ multiplex PCR. The sample holds over 130,000 clones, about 85% seen once. Donors sampled were nominally healthy, though unrecorded immune exposures were likely. This TCR was recovered from a human donor in good health. What was sequenced was PBMCs. The chain combines TRBV9 with TRBJ1-1, with D maybe TRBD1 (6 bases). CDR3 bases: TGTGCCAGCAGCGTAGCCGGGGGGGCCACTGAAGCTTTCTTT. This gives the protein CASSVAGGATEAFF. The full variable domain, completed using reference TRBV9 and TRBJ1-1, is DSGVTQTPKHLITATGQRVTLRCSPRSGDLSVYWYQQSLDQGLQFLIQYYNGEERAKGNILERFSAQQFPDLHSELNLSSLELGDSALYFCASSVAGGATEAFFGQGTRLTVV.